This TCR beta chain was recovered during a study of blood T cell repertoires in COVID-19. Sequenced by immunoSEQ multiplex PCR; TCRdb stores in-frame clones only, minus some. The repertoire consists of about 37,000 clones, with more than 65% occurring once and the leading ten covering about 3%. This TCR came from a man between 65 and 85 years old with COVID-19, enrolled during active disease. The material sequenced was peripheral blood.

The CDR3 DNA reads TGTGCCAGCAGCCCACCAGGGGTAGGAAAGGGAGAGACCCAGTACTTC. It yields the protein CASSPPGVGKGETQYF. The chain employs TRBV5-4 and TRBJ2-5; a weak D match, TRBD1 (6 bases). The germline CDR1 and CDR2 sequences are SGHNT and YYREEE (reference sequence). This CDR3 has 16 amino acids. Trimming left V 4 bases short and J 4 bases short, with 20 bases between.